This T cell receptor beta chain was captured in a study of T cell changes during pregnancy in multiple sclerosis. Generated by immunoSEQ multiplex PCR, the TCRdb table keeps only in-frame clones and is missing some. The sample yields over 75,000 clones, 85% to 95% seen once. V was shortened by 3 bases and J by 3 bases, with 8 bases between the two germline ends. The CDR3 runs 14 residues. Germline loops: CDR1 MDHEN, CDR2 SYDVKM. The chain couples TRBV28 to TRBJ2-2, with D hard to call. This receptor was taken from a female donor with multiple sclerosis, enrolled in a pregnancy study. This material consisted of peripheral blood, taken in the first trimester of pregnancy. CDR3 nucleotide sequence: TGTGCCAGCAGTTTCGGGTCTTACACCGGGGAGCTGTTTTTT. It is translated as CASSFGSYTGELFF.